This TCR beta chain was recovered during a study of blood T cell repertoires in COVID-19. Across the whole study: The study drew acute and convalescent COVID-19 samples from the United States, Italy and Spain.

Clones were read by immunoSEQ multiplex PCR, and TCRdb kept only the in-frame ones, dropping some. The profile covers approximately 200,000 clones, with roughly 87% appearing a single time and roughly 7.1% taken by the ten largest. From germline, CDR1 is PRHDT and CDR2 FYEKMQ (reference sequence). CDR3 length: 15 amino acids. Trimming left V 5 bases short and J 1 base short, with 14 bases between. This receptor was identified in a man aged 30-40 years in a cohort exposed to, infected with or recovered from COVID-19 (not recorded which). The rearrangement links TRBV13 to TRBJ1-1; D not resolved. Sequenced material: PBMCs or T cells enriched from blood (not recorded which). For the CDR3, the DNA is TGTGCCAGCAGCCCCCCTCTAGGTGGGAACACTGAAGCTTTCTTT. Translation gives CASSPPLGGNTEAFF.